This is a list of T cell receptor beta chains from one sample in a study of T-cell memory formation after mild COVID-19. MiXCR, applied by TCRdb to the 5' RACE reads, yields one record per CDR3 protein. This table has around 49,000 distinct CDR3 sequences, about 28% appearing once. Sequencing was done on a sample of PBMCs or a T cell subset sorted from them (not recorded which). Every receptor here comes from a young man who had mild COVID-19 (a few samples of this study predate the infection). Cell type and time point are not known. Each CDR3 is given without its conserved first and last residue. Each record gives: J gene, V gene, CDR3 protein.

J: TRBJ1-2; V: TRBV12-3/TRBV12-4; CDR3: ASSLSGLNGYT
J: TRBJ2-7; V: TRBV9; CDR3: ASSAQGRSYEQY
J: TRBJ1-2; V: TRBV12-5; CDR3: ASGLGTGLYGYT
J: TRBJ2-7; V: TRBV20-1; CDR3: SARGVRRGLYEQY
J: TRBJ2-2; V: TRBV30; CDR3: AWSGRGGTGELF
J: TRBJ1-2; V: TRBV4-3; CDR3: ASSPETGTNYGYT
J: TRBJ1-1; V: TRBV3-1; CDR3: ASSQDQAVNTEAF
J: TRBJ2-3; V: TRBV12-3/TRBV12-4; CDR3: ASSFGTMRDTQY
J: TRBJ2-1; V: TRBV10-3; CDR3: AISESRAGGMSEQF
J: TRBJ1-5; V: TRBV5-5; CDR3: ASSFWEANQPQH
J: TRBJ1-1; V: TRBV5-1; CDR3: ASSPRFGLNTEAF
J: TRBJ2-7; V: TRBV20-1; CDR3: SAPQLGEQY
J: TRBJ1-1; V: TRBV6-5; CDR3: ASNAVGGRSDTEAF
J: TRBJ2-1; V: TRBV6-2/TRBV6-3; CDR3: ASSYSGFRL
J: TRBJ2-3; V: TRBV7-9; CDR3: ASSPTLQGDYTDTQY
J: TRBJ2-2; V: TRBV12-3/TRBV12-4; CDR3: ASSFIPSESNTGELF
J: TRBJ1-6; V: TRBV6-5; CDR3: ASSYSGQLYNSPLH
J: TRBJ1-5; V: TRBV12-3/TRBV12-4; CDR3: ASRDTGDNQPQH
J: TRBJ1-3; V: TRBV6-5; CDR3: ASSYRDGGNTIY
J: TRBJ2-2; V: TRBV7-6; CDR3: ASSLRLRLAGDTGELF
J: TRBJ1-3; V: TRBV20-1; CDR3: SALQVDGNTIY
J: TRBJ1-5; V: TRBV19; CDR3: ASSSSTVRNQPQH
J: TRBJ2-3; V: TRBV2; CDR3: ASIGGGTDTQY
J: TRBJ1-1; V: TRBV11-2; CDR3: ASSFSRAAEAF
J: TRBJ2-3; V: TRBV3-1; CDR3: ASSQLVRGGTDTQY
J: TRBJ2-3; V: TRBV6-5; CDR3: ASSYSPAGSSDTQY
J: TRBJ2-1; V: TRBV7-2; CDR3: ASGTSGHDEQF
J: TRBJ2-5; V: TRBV23-1; CDR3: ASSQSRDWETQY
J: TRBJ2-1; V: TRBV18; CDR3: ASSQGQGTYNEQF
J: TRBJ2-7; V: TRBV7-9; CDR3: ASNPTPGQDSYEQY
J: TRBJ2-2; V: TRBV4-1; CDR3: ASSQGLGYTGELF
J: TRBJ1-2; V: TRBV7-9; CDR3: ASSLAPRVYGYT
J: TRBJ2-7; V: TRBV6-5; CDR3: ASSYQPAYEQY
J: TRBJ2-3; V: TRBV21-1; CDR3: ASSFAAPSGWDTDTQY
J: TRBJ1-2; V: TRBV29-1; CDR3: SAWRQFEYT
J: TRBJ2-5; V: TRBV6-5; CDR3: ASSYGLAGATMSETQY
J: TRBJ1-5; V: TRBV12-3/TRBV12-4; CDR3: ASSPGQGRQPQH
J: TRBJ2-3; V: TRBV20-1; CDR3: SARDSPGWGETDTQY
J: TRBJ2-7; V: TRBV6-1; CDR3: ASAKGASYSEQY
J: TRBJ2-2; V: TRBV6-5; CDR3: ASIPGLEVGELF
J: TRBJ1-5; V: TRBV6-1; CDR3: ASSEAENTYSNQPQH